What follows are 9 T cell receptor beta chains derived from one specimen sequenced in a study of OX40 agonist ivuxolimab in advanced cancers. Libraries were prepared by immunoSEQ multiplex PCR; TCRdb keeps only in-frame clonotypes and omits some of them. The sample has approximately 49,000 clones, around 84% seen once. The sequences come from CD4+ or CD8+ T cells sorted from blood, collected in a trial of the OX40 agonist ivuxolimab. The receptors were gathered from an adult with an advanced solid tumor such as melanoma, head and neck, liver or kidney cancer.

This chain links TRBV27 with TRBJ1-1; D not certain. V was shortened by 3 bases and J by 2 bases, with 10 bases between the two germline ends. This CDR3 is 14 amino acids long. Germline lookup yields CDR1 MNHEY and CDR2 SMNVEV (reference sequence). This chain's CDR3 is CASSFAGSNTEAFF. The CDR3 DNA follows: TGTGCCAGCAGTTTTGCGGGGAGTAACACTGAAGCTTTCTTT.

The chain has TRBV2 and TRBJ1-6; a weak D match, TRBD1 (5 bases). Trimming shortened V by 8 bases and J by 7 bases, and 9 bases separated the two germline ends. This CDR3 is 12 amino acids long. Germline V lookup: CDR1 SNHLY, CDR2 FYNNEI. The CDR3 sequence is CASLGENSPLHF. In DNA, the CDR3 is TGTGCCAGCCTAGGGGAAAATTCACCCCTCCACTTT.

V is TRBV14 and J is TRBJ2-1, with 8 bases that match TRBD1. Unmatched junction bases numbered 10, after V lost 4 bases and J lost 2 bases. There are 17 residues in the CDR3. Germline V gene data show CDR1 as SGHDN and CDR2 as FVKESK. In DNA form, the CDR3 reads TGTGCCAGCAGCCGACTGCCTACAGGGGGACCCTACAATGAGCAGTTCTTC. Translating gives CASSRLPTGGPYNEQFF.

V and J are TRBV9 and TRBJ2-6; D gene uncertain. CDR1 and CDR2 from the germline V gene are SGDLS and YYNGEE. Trimming took 0 bases from V and 4 from J, leaving 14 bases between them. CDR3 length: 17 amino acids. The chain's CDR3 is CASSVDSSGAGANVLTF. The CDR3 DNA is TGTGCCAGCAGCGTAGACAGCTCGGGTGCCGGGGCCAACGTCCTGACTTTC.

This chain links TRBV30 with TRBJ2-6; unclear D gene. The CDR3 length is 16 residues. The germline V gene encodes CDR1 GTSNPN and CDR2 SVGIG (reference sequence). Trimming removed 1 base from V and 0 bases from J, with 10 bases in between. CDR3 protein: CAWSEGRYSGANVLTF. Here the CDR3 DNA reads TGTGCCTGGAGTGAGGGAAGGTACTCTGGGGCCAACGTCCTGACTTTC.

The V call is TRBV4-3, the J call TRBJ2-3; the match to TRBD2 covers 8 bases. This CDR3 contains 17 residues. Trimming took 0 bases from V and 3 from J; bases not matched to a gene: 8. Germline V gene data show CDR1 as LGHNA and CDR2 as YSLEER. This chain's CDR3 is CASSQDVDGGATDTQYF. In nucleotides, the CDR3 is TGCGCCAGCAGCCAAGATGTCGACGGGGGGGCAACAGATACGCAGTATTTT.

This chain joins TRBV4-1 and TRBJ2-3; D is possibly TRBD1 (6 bases). The V and J ends lost 4 bases and 2 bases respectively, with 13 bases between them. The CDR3 totals 15 residues. Germline lookup yields CDR1 MGHRA and CDR2 YSYEKL. DNA for the CDR3: TGCGCCAGCAGCCCGTATGGACAGTTCACAGATACGCAGTATTTT. Translated: CASSPYGQFTDTQYF.

This chain links TRBV28 with TRBJ2-7; TRBD1 agrees at 7 bases. The CDR3 loop spans 14 amino acids. With V trimmed by 3 bases and J by 3 bases, 5 bases remained unmatched. Germline CDR1 and CDR2: MDHEN and SYDVKM. CDR3 DNA: TGTGCCAGCAGTTTGTTGGGGACAGACTACGAGCAGTACTTC. Translated: CASSLLGTDYEQYF.

This clone was counted once. The chain uses TRBV4-2 and TRBJ2-1; 7 bases are shared with TRBD2. CDR3 length equals 18 residues. The ends lost 1 base at V and 0 bases at J; junction bases unmatched: 9. The germline V gene has CDR1 LGHNA and CDR2 YNFKEQ. The DNA of the CDR3 is TGTGCCAGCAGCCAAGTTCCCGGGGGGACGTCCTCCTACAATGAGCAGTTCTTC. Translated, it gives CASSQVPGGTSSYNEQFF.